This TCR beta chain derives from a study of Graves' ophthalmopathy and Graves' hyperthyroidism (dated by TCRdb to the late 2010s). General notes on the study: Hyperthyroidism was considered stable if no progression to ophthalmopathy occurred within 18 months of follow-up. TCR beta repertoire signatures were used to distinguish Graves' ophthalmopathy from Graves' hyperthyroidism and to predict progression to ophthalmopathy. In total, some 140 blood samples were TCR-sequenced: 43 ophthalmopathy, 80 or so hyperthyroidism and 17 hyperthyroidism-to-ophthalmopathy patients. To explore V-J signatures distinguishing ophthalmopathy from hyperthyroidism, a discovery set of some 100 patients (fewer than 45 ophthalmopathy, over 55 stable hyperthyroidism) was enrolled. An independent validation cohort was composed of around 19 hyperthyroidism patients and some 16 patients who later progressed from hyperthyroidism to ophthalmopathy. In over 5 hyperthyroidism patients, the T-cell repertoire of thyroid tissue was compared with the T-cell repertoire of blood. Following sample collection, hyperthyroidism patients were given methimazole at a starting dose of 30 mg daily, and ophthalmopathy patients were given high-dose intravenous methylprednisolone. What the study reported, not specific to this receptor: In cross-validation, the 13-signature model distinguished ophthalmopathy from stable hyperthyroidism with 87.88% sensitivity and about 81% specificity, while in the test set the corresponding values were about 80% and 75%. In validation, the model predicted ophthalmopathy progression with about 71% sensitivity and 72.22% specificity; more than ten predicted patients were CT-confirmed with GO in a median of around 6 months. Most expanded thyroid clonotypes with frequency above 0.001 were also detected in blood, suggesting blood repertoires may reflect the thyroid immune response. No statistical method was used to predetermine the sample size, and group allocation was not hidden from the investigators.

Taken from cysteine to phenylalanine, the CDR3 has 15 residues. Solely the CDR3 DNA is kept, with 45 bases framed from the first base. The germline V gene provides CDR1 MNHEY and CDR2 SVGEGT. V lost 4 bases and J lost 2 bases, and the count of bases not matched to a germline gene is 6. TCR beta CDR3 regions were amplified from RNA transcripts for repertoire sequencing. A first-round RT-PCR used HTBI primers with the Qiagen OneStep RT-PCR kit, followed by a second-round multiplex PCR, size selection and purification. Libraries were sequenced paired-end with 100 bp reads on an Illumina HiSeq2000. Regarding the original processing steps: SOAPnuke was used for read processing, and reads with adapters, uncalled bases, a mean Phred below 15, or no exact constant-primer or identifier match were discarded. COPE v1.2.5 was used to merge high-quality paired reads. Each unique nucleotide sequence was defined as a clonotype, and clonotypes were aligned to IMGT TRB V, D and J references with MiTCR v1.1. Only V-J combinations with frequency above 0.0001 were analysed, covering approximately 99% of repertoires. For each V-J combination, a TCR clonal expansion and chaos score was defined as the ratio of F50 clonal expansion to chaos observed in the TCRdist matrix. Welch's t-statistics and random forest were used to narrow the features down to 10 to 15 V-J combinations, which were then fed into a naive Bayes classifier. Thyroid-blood repertoire similarity was quantified with the Morisita-Horn index. TCRdb's own reprocessing of the public reads used fastp at Q25 and MiXCR and kept productive beta chains. Entries that share a CDR3 protein sequence are merged under the most common genes and DNA. TCRdb assigned the V and J calls; the authors' analysis was not used. The sample data list over a million distinct CDR3 sequences, and about 38% of these were observed just once. The ten biggest clones cover 11% of the sample.

This clonotype has only a few counts. Its antigen remains unidentified. It has no much larger one-base neighbor in the sample; base qualities were not kept. The hyperthyroidism patients were 18 to 65 years old and newly diagnosed, with a disease duration of less than 2 months. Patients with other autoimmune diseases, uncontrolled infections, pregnancy or lactation were excluded. Diagnosis was based on clinical symptoms, serum thyroxine, TRAb, thyroid ultrasound and orbital computed tomography. Total RNA was extracted using Trizol reagent, and RNA quality was checked on an Agilent 2100 Bioanalyzer. The sample taken for sequencing was peripheral blood or thyroid tissue (not recorded which). This clonotype was sampled from an adult man with Graves' hyperthyroidism. The receptor chain draws on TRBV6-2 or TRBV6-3 and TRBJ2-7; TRBD2 matches 9 bases in the middle. Here the CDR3 is given as CASSFRTSAAYEQYF. The DNA sequence reads TGTGCCAGCAGTTTCCGGACTAGCGCCGCCTACGAGCAGTACTTC.